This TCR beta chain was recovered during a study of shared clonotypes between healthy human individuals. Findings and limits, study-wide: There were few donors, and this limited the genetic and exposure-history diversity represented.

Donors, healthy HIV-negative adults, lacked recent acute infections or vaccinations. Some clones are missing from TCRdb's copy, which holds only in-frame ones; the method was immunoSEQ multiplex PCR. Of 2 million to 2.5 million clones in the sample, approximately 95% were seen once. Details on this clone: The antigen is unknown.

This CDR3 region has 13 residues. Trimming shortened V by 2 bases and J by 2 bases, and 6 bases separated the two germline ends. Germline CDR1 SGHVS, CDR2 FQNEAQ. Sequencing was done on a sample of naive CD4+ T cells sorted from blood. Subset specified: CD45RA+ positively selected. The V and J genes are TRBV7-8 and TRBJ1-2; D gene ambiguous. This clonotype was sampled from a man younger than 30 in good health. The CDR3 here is CASSLSLNYGYTF. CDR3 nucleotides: TGTGCCAGCAGCTTAAGTCTGAACTATGGCTACACCTTC.